The rows below give T cell receptor beta chains drawn from one sample of a study of OX40 agonist ivuxolimab in advanced cancers. The method was immunoSEQ multiplex PCR; TCRdb's version includes in-frame clones alone and lacks a portion of them. The table has 60,000 to 75,000 clones, 70% to 90% seen once. This specimen was CD4+ or CD8+ T cells sorted from blood, taken in a trial of the OX40 agonist ivuxolimab. The origin of the receptors is an adult with an advanced solid tumor such as melanoma, head and neck, liver or kidney cancer. Both conserved end residues are part of each CDR3. Each record gives: J gene, V gene, D gene, clone size, CDR3 length, CDR3 DNA, CDR3 protein. The D gene is left open where the match is weak. Size values are once, few and many counts, or a class for expanded clones, and some rows have none.

TRBJ2-7,TRBV7-8,TRBD2,few,14,TGTGCCAGCAGCTTAGGGACTAGCGACTACGAGCAGTACTTC,CASSLGTSDYEQYF
TRBJ2-2,TRBV5-4,-,once,14,TGTGCCAGCAGCCGGGGGCGAGACACCGGGGAGCTGTTTTTT,CASSRGRDTGELFF
TRBJ1-1,TRBV6-5,-,-,15,TGTGCCAGCAGTTACTCGAGGGGGGTGCCCACTGAAGCTTTCTTT,CASSYSRGVPTEAFF
TRBJ2-7,TRBV29-1,TRBD1,-,12,TGCAGCGTCACCCGGGACAGGGTCGAGCAGTACTTC,CSVTRDRVEQYF
TRBJ2-1,TRBV28,-,-,13,TGTGCCAGCAGCCGGAACAGGGTAAAAGGGCAGTTCTTC,CASSRNRVKGQFF
TRBJ2-3,TRBV19,-,-,17,TGTGCCAGTATTCCCAATGGCCGGGGGGCCGCCGCAGATACGCAGTATTTT,CASIPNGRGAAADTQYF
TRBJ2-1,TRBV5-1,-,-,16,TGCGCCAGCAGCTTGGTGGTGCAGGGCACCTACAATGAGCAGTTCTTC,CASSLVVQGTYNEQFF
TRBJ1-1,TRBV7-2,-,-,14,TGTGCCAGCAGCTTAGTATCGGGGAACACTGAAGCTTTCTTT,CASSLVSGNTEAFF
TRBJ1-4,TRBV7-8,-,-,16,TGTGCCAGCAGCCTCCCCCCCGGGGACCCTAATGAAAAACTGTTTTTT,CASSLPPGDPNEKLFF
TRBJ1-1,TRBV7-2,TRBD1,-,15,TGTGCCAGCAGCTTCACCTCGACAGGGGATACTGTGGCTTTCTTT,CASSFTSTGDTVAFF
TRBJ2-7,TRBV4-1,-,-,14,TGCGCCAGCAGCCAAGGCTTTGGGGGCTACGAGCAGTACTTC,CASSQGFGGYEQYF
TRBJ2-3,TRBV14,-,-,13,TGTGCCAGCAGCCGCGCTTCATTGGATACGCAGTATTTT,CASSRASLDTQYF
TRBJ1-6,TRBV6-1,TRBD1,-,14,TGTGCCAGCAGGGGACAGGGGCCTGGATCACCCCTCCACTTT,CASRGQGPGSPLHF
TRBJ2-3,TRBV19,-,-,14,TGTGCCAGTAAAGGAAGGCCTAGCACAGATACGCAGTATTTT,CASKGRPSTDTQYF
TRBJ1-1,TRBV5-1,-,-,13,TGCGCCAGCAGCTTGGGATGGGGTACTGAAGCTTTCTTT,CASSLGWGTEAFF
TRBJ2-3,TRBV10-3,TRBD2,-,16,TGTGCCACCGGGGGACTAGCGGGGACAGGGACAGATACGCAGTATTTT,CATGGLAGTGTDTQYF
TRBJ2-2,TRBV6-5,-,-,15,TGTGCCAGCAGGACCGGGACAACGAACACCGGGGAGCTGTTTTTT,CASRTGTTNTGELFF
TRBJ1-1,TRBV2,-,once,14,TGTGCCAGCAGTGACGGGGTCGGGAACACTGAAGCTTTCTTT,CASSDGVGNTEAFF
TRBJ1-4,TRBV6-6,-,-,12,TGTGCCAGCAGTTACTTTAATGAAAAACTGTTTTTT,CASSYFNEKLFF
TRBJ2-5,TRBV28,-,-,14,TGTGCCAGCAGCGAATTAGGGGGATTAGAGACCCAGTACTTC,CASSELGGLETQYF
TRBJ2-1,TRBV28,TRBD2,-,14,TGTGCCAGCGTACTAGCGAGCTCCTACAATGAGCAGTTCTTC,CASVLASSYNEQFF
TRBJ2-5,TRBV7-3,-,-,13,TGTGCCAGCAGCTCGTACCAGGGCGAGACCCAGTACTTC,CASSSYQGETQYF
TRBJ1-5,TRBV19,TRBD1,-,15,TGTGCCAGTAGTAAATGGACAGGGGACAATCAGCCCCAGCATTTT,CASSKWTGDNQPQHF
TRBJ2-7,TRBV14,-,-,15,TGTGCCAGCAGCCAAGCTGGCTCAACCTCCTACGAGCAGTACTTC,CASSQAGSTSYEQYF
TRBJ2-1,TRBV18,-,-,17,TGTGCCAGCTCACCACGGCAGATGAGTGTAAGATACAATGAGCAGTTCTTC,CASSPRQMSVRYNEQFF
TRBJ1-4,TRBV28,TRBD1,-,15,TGTGCCAGCAGTACCACCGGGACAGGGCCCGAAAAACTGTTTTTT,CASSTTGTGPEKLFF
TRBJ2-3,TRBV6-1,-,-,17,TGTGCCAGCAGTGGCGGGACAGCGCTGTATAGCACAGATACGCAGTATTTT,CASSGGTALYSTDTQYF
TRBJ2-3,TRBV9,-,-,16,TGTGCCAGCAGCGTCGGTTTGGCGGCTCACACAGATACGCAGTATTTT,CASSVGLAAHTDTQYF
TRBJ2-1,TRBV6-5,-,-,16,TGTGCCAGCAGTTACGTCCAGACGAGCTCCTACAATGAGCAGTTCTTC,CASSYVQTSSYNEQFF
TRBJ1-2,TRBV7-2,TRBD1,-,15,TGTGCCAGCAGTTTTACAGGGGCCAGAGAAAATGGCTACACCTTC,CASSFTGARENGYTF
TRBJ1-5,TRBV4-1,-,-,16,TGCGCCAGCAGCCAAGATCGAAACGCGAGGGTTCAGCCCCAGCATTTT,CASSQDRNARVQPQHF
TRBJ1-6,TRBV7-6,-,-,14,TGTGCCAGCAGCTTGGGGGGGTTCCATTCACCCCTCCACTTT,CASSLGGFHSPLHF
TRBJ1-5,TRBV15,-,-,15,TGTGCCACCAGCAGAGAGGCCGACACCTATCAGCCCCAGCATTTT,CATSREADTYQPQHF
TRBJ2-1,TRBV19,-,-,15,TGTGCCAGTAGTATAGCCGGGGGCCCCTACAATGAGCAGTTCTTC,CASSIAGGPYNEQFF
TRBJ1-2,TRBV20-1,-,-,11,TGCAGTGCTACAGGGTCGGGTGGCTACACCTTC,CSATGSGGYTF
TRBJ2-2,TRBV10-1,-,-,16,TGCGCCAGCAGTGAGTCCGGCAGGGAGGCGCCCGGGGAGCTGTTTTTT,CASSESGREAPGELFF
TRBJ1-1,TRBV7-2,TRBD1,-,15,TGTGCCAGCAGCTCCCAGGGGGCGGCGTACACTGAAGCTTTCTTT,CASSSQGAAYTEAFF
TRBJ1-2,TRBV19,-,-,12,TGTGCCAGTAGTCGGCAGGGGTATGGCTACACCTTC,CASSRQGYGYTF
TRBJ1-1,TRBV29-1,TRBD1,-,12,TGCAGCGCGGGGACAGGGGGGACTGAAGCTTTCTTT,CSAGTGGTEAFF
TRBJ1-4,TRBV5-4,-,once,15,TGTGCCAGCAGCTTGCAATTGGGGGCAAATGAAAAACTGTTTTTT,CASSLQLGANEKLFF
TRBJ2-1,TRBV6-4,-,-,13,TGTGCCAGCAGTGAAGTAGCCCACGATGAGCAGTTCTTC,CASSEVAHDEQFF
TRBJ1-1,TRBV18,TRBD1,-,14,TGTGCCAGCTCACCCACAGGGGTGAACACTGAAGCTTTCTTT,CASSPTGVNTEAFF
TRBJ1-1,TRBV9,-,-,15,TGTGCCAGCAGCGTAGCGGCCAACTTGAACACTGAAGCTTTCTTT,CASSVAANLNTEAFF
TRBJ1-5,TRBV6-1,-,-,15,TGTGCCAGCATGGGGAGGGGGGCCGTGAATCAGCCCCAGCATTTT,CASMGRGAVNQPQHF
TRBJ2-6,TRBV9,TRBD1,-,19,TGTGCCAGCAGCGCGACCCCAGGACAGGTGAAGTCTGGGGCCAACGTCCTGACTTTC,CASSATPGQVKSGANVLTF
TRBJ2-2,TRBV30,-,-,15,TGTGCCTGGAGTGACAGATCCAGGGGACACCGGGGAGCTGTTTTT,CAWSDRSRGHRGAVF
TRBJ1-6,TRBV6-5,TRBD1,few,15,TGTGCCAGCAGTTACTCCACAGGGGGTGGTTCACCCCTCCACTTT,CASSYSTGGGSPLHF
TRBJ2-3,TRBV7-3,TRBD2,-,17,TGTGCCAGCAGCTTTACCTGGACTAGCGGGGGAACAGATACGCAGTATTTT,CASSFTWTSGGTDTQYF
TRBJ1-2,TRBV28,TRBD1,-,19,TGTGCCAGCAGTCAAAGGTTGGGGGACAGGGGGTTTATCAGCTATGGCTACACCTTC,CASSQRLGDRGFISYGYTF
TRBJ1-2,TRBV27,-,-,15,TGTGCCAGCAGCTCCCAGGGAAGGGTTGACTATGGCTACACCTTC,CASSSQGRVDYGYTF
TRBJ2-1,TRBV11-3,-,-,14,TGTGCCAGCAGCCTACAGGGTTCCTACAATGAGCAGTTCTTC,CASSLQGSYNEQFF
TRBJ1-5,TRBV19,-,-,16,TGTGCCAGTAGTACCCGACAGGTTAATAGCAATCAGCCCCAGCATTTT,CASSTRQVNSNQPQHF
TRBJ1-1,TRBV6-5,-,-,15,TGTGCCAGCAGCCCCCGCGGGGCGGGGAATACTGAAGCTTTCTTT,CASSPRGAGNTEAFF
TRBJ2-7,TRBV5-1,TRBD2,-,15,TGCGCCAGCAGTCCTGGACTAGCGGGGCTTTACGAGCAGTACTTC,CASSPGLAGLYEQYF
TRBJ2-5,TRBV7-9,-,-,17,TGTGCCAGCAGCCCTCTGCCGAGCGGAGGGGGGGAAGAGACCCAGTACTTC,CASSPLPSGGGEETQYF